A selection of T cell receptor beta chains follows, all from one sample in a study of T cells after posttransplantation cyclophosphamide. Libraries were prepared by immunoSEQ multiplex PCR; TCRdb keeps only in-frame clonotypes and omits some of them. The table records 15,000 to 20,000 clones, about 90% of them present only once. This sample comprised PBMCs, obtained after allogeneic stem cell transplant with posttransplant cyclophosphamide. The receptors shown here come from a female patient in her forties who received an allogeneic stem cell transplant from a related donor, was CMV-positive, and had no GVHD. Some T cells may originate from the graft donor. CDR3s include the opening cysteine and the closing phenylalanine or tryptophan. The order of the fields is D gene, V gene, clone size, J gene, CDR3 DNA, CDR3 protein. The D gene is left open where the match is weak. The listing skips clone size in some rows; elsewhere it reads once, few, many or a size class.

-	TRBV6-1	-	TRBJ2-7	TGTGCCAGCAGTGAGGGCAGACTAGTCTACGAGCAGTACTTC	CASSEGRLVYEQYF
TRBD2	TRBV5-4	-	TRBJ2-1	TGTGCCAGCAGACTAGCGTCCTACAATGAGCAGTTCTTC	CASRLASYNEQFF
TRBD2	TRBV9	-	TRBJ2-1	TGTGCCAGCAGCGTAGGAGAACTAGCGGGAGGCCAGGGTGAGCAGTTCTTC	CASSVGELAGGQGEQFF
TRBD2	TRBV15	-	TRBJ2-3	TGTGCCACCAGCCGAAGACTAGCGGGAGTTGGGACAGATACGCAGTATTTT	CATSRRLAGVGTDTQYF
TRBD1	TRBV27	-	TRBJ1-2	TGTGCCAGCAGTTTATCCCGGGGACAGTACTATGGCTACACCTTC	CASSLSRGQYYGYTF
-	TRBV5-5	-	TRBJ1-5	TGTGCCAGCAGCGCTAGTCATGGTCGCAATCAGCCCCAGCATTTT	CASSASHGRNQPQHF
-	TRBV19	-	TRBJ1-5	TGTGCCAGTAGTATAGCCACCCACGGGAGCAATCAGCCCCAGCATTTT	CASSIATHGSNQPQHF
TRBD2	TRBV19	-	TRBJ2-1	TGTGCCAGTAGTATTCCCTCCGGACTAGGCTACAATGAGCAGTTCTTC	CASSIPSGLGYNEQFF
-	TRBV10-3	-	TRBJ1-2	TGTGCCATCAGTTCGGGAGAGAGTAGGGGCTACACCTTC	CAISSGESRGYTF
TRBD1	TRBV6-6	-	TRBJ1-1	TGTGCCAGCAGTTACCTCCAGGGGGCGGGGGACACTGAAGCTTTCTTT	CASSYLQGAGDTEAFF
TRBD2	TRBV28	-	TRBJ2-2	TGTGCCAGCAGTTCACCAGCGGGAGGGCCGTTGGGGTCCGGGGAGCTGTTTTTT	CASSSPAGGPLGSGELFF
TRBD1	TRBV27	-	TRBJ1-1	TGTGCCAGCAGTTTAACCCGGACAGGGGTATCGAACACTGAAGCTTTCTTT	CASSLTRTGVSNTEAFF
TRBD2	TRBV7-2	-	TRBJ2-2	TGTGCCAGCAGCCGCGGGGGGGGCACCGGGGAGCTGTTTTTT	CASSRGGGTGELFF
-	TRBV10-3	-	TRBJ2-5	TGTGCCATCAGCGACGCGGCCGGTAAAGAGACCCAGTACTTC	CAISDAAGKETQYF
TRBD2	TRBV2	-	TRBJ2-5	TGTGCCAGCAGTGAAGGACTAGCGGCGGTTGAGACCCAGTACTTC	CASSEGLAAVETQYF
TRBD1	TRBV28	-	TRBJ1-1	TGTGCCAGCAGTTCCGGACAGGGTGGTGAAGCTTTCTTT	CASSSGQGGEAFF
-	TRBV10-3	few	TRBJ2-2	TGTGCCAGTCATCGAGGGCCTGACGCCCCCGGGGAGCTGTTTTTT	CASHRGPDAPGELFF
-	TRBV6-5	-	TRBJ2-7	TGTGCCAGCAGTTACTCGTGGCAGGGCCCCTACGAGCAGTACTTC	CASSYSWQGPYEQYF
-	TRBV18	-	TRBJ1-5	TGTGCCAGCTCTCCTACAGGGTTACATCAGCCCCAGCATTTT	CASSPTGLHQPQHF
TRBD1	TRBV6-5	-	TRBJ2-7	TGTGCCAGCAGCCGGGACAGGGGATCCTACGAGCAGTACTTC	CASSRDRGSYEQYF
-	TRBV28	-	TRBJ2-2	TGTGCCAGCAGTCCCTACGGAGTGAACACCGGGGAGCTGTTTTTT	CASSPYGVNTGELFF
-	TRBV7-9	-	TRBJ2-1	TGTGCCAGCAGCCCCATGGGCCTGCAGTACAATGAGCAGTTCTTC	CASSPMGLQYNEQFF
-	TRBV2	-	TRBJ1-5	TGTGCCAGCAGTGAAATTGTCCTTCGGACAAGCAATCAGCCCCAGCATTTT	CASSEIVLRTSNQPQHF
TRBD1	TRBV5-3	-	TRBJ1-3	TGTGCCAGAAGCCCCTGGGACAGGGGAACGTGTTCCTCTGGAAACACCATATATTTT	CARSPWDRGTCSSGNTIYF